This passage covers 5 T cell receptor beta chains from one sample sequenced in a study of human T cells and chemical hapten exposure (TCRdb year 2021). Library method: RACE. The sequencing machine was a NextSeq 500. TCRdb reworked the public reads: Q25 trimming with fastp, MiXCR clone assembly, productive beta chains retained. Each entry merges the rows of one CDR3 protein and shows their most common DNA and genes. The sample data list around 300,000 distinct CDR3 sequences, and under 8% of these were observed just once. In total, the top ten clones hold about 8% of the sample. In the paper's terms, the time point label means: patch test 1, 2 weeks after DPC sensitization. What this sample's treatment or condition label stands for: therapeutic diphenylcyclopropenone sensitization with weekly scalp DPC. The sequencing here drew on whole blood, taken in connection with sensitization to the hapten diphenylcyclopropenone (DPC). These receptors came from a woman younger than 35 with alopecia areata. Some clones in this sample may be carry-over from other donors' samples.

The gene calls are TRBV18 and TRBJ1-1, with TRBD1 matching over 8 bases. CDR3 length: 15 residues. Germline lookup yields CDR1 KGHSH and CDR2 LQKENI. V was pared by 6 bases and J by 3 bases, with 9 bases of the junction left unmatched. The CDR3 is CASSPRTGWDTEAFF. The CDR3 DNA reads TGTGCCAGCTCCCCCAGGACAGGGTGGGACACTGAAGCTTTCTTT.

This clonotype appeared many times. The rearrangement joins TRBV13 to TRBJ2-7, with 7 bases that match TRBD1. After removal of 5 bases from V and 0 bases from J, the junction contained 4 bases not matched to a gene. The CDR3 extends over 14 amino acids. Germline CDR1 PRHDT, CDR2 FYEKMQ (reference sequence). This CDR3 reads CASSTGQVSYEQYF. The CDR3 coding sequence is TGTGCCAGCAGCACAGGACAGGTCTCCTACGAGCAGTACTTC.

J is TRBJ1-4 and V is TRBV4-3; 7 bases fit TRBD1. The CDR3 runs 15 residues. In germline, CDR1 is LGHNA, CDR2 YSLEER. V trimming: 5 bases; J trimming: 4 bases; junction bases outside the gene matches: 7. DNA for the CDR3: TGCGCCAGCAGCAAACAGGGACAGCGTAATGAAAAACTGTTTTTT. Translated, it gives CASSKQGQRNEKLFF.

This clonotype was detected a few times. CDR3 amino acids: CASSRRELNTEAFF. DNA for the CDR3: TGTGCCAGCAGCCGCAGGGAGTTGAACACTGAAGCTTTCTTT. The chain links TRBV7-2 to TRBJ1-1; D possibly corresponds to TRBD1 (5 bases). The CDR3 length is 14 residues. CDR1 SGHTA and CDR2 FQGNSA come from the germline V gene. Between the trimmed V and J ends, which lost 5 bases and 0 bases, there was a span of 10 bases.

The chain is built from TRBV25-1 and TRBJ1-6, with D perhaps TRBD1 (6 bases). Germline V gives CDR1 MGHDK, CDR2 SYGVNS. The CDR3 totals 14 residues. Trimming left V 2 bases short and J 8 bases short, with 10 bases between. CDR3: CASSERGGDSPLHF. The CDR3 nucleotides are TGTGCCAGCAGTGAAAGGGGGGGGGATTCACCCCTCCACTTT.